Presented here are 17 T cell receptor beta chains from one specimen sequenced in a study of metastatic and nonmetastatic thyroid tumors. None of the patients had undergone any treatment ahead of thyroid surgery. Using MiXCR, TCRdb reanalyzed the PCR reads. The sample has more than 5,500 clones; approximately 39% are singletons. The source material was tumor tissue. These receptors were collected from a female donor with papillary thyroid cancer or a benign thyroid nodule (not recorded which). Some clones in this sample may be carry-over from other donors' samples.

The J gene is TRBJ2-1, the V gene TRBV24-1, with 9 bases identical to TRBD2. Germline CDR1 is KGHDR and CDR2 is SFDVKD. This CDR3 has 15 amino acids. Trimming took 1 base from V and 4 from J; bases not matched to a gene: 1. CDR3 nucleotide sequence: TGTGCCACCAGTGATTTTGCGGGAGGGTACAATGAGCAGTTCTTC. Amino acids: CATSDFAGGYNEQFF.

This clone was detected only a few times. V is TRBV19 and J is TRBJ2-1; 9 nucleotides match TRBD2. The CDR3 is made up of 14 amino acids. Germline lookup yields CDR1 LNHDA and CDR2 SQIVND (reference sequence). V shed 3 bases, J shed 4 bases, and the junction held 1 base outside the gene matches. CDR3 residues: CASSMRGGYNEQFF. The CDR3 DNA reads TGTGCCAGTAGTATGCGGGGGGGATACAATGAGCAGTTCTTC.

This clone was found once. The chain has TRBV7-2 and TRBJ1-4, with a tentative D call TRBD1 (5 bases). Germline V CDR1 and CDR2: SGHTA, FQGNSA. The V gene lost 5 bases and the J gene lost 8 bases, with 18 bases spanning the gap. CDR3 length equals 15 residues. DNA for the CDR3: TGTGCCAGCAGCCCTGGAGGGAAGGGGAAGGAAAAACTGTTTTTT. Translating it yields CASSPGGKGKEKLFF.

This clone was seen once. The rearrangement joins TRBV7-9 to TRBJ1-6; a possible D gene is TRBD1 (5 bases). Looked up from germline, CDR1 is SEHNR and CDR2 is FQNEAQ (reference sequence). There are 14 residues in the CDR3. V shed 5 bases and J shed 6 bases, with 11 bases lying between them. The CDR3 nucleotides read TGTGCCAGCAGCGAAGGACAAGCTAATTCACCCCTCCACTTT. Translating gives CASSEGQANSPLHF.

By proportion, this clone is medium-sized (0.01 to 0.1%). The chain is built from TRBV29-1 and TRBJ1-1; 9 bases fit TRBD1. Germline V lookup: CDR1 SQVTM, CDR2 ANQGSEA. J was trimmed by 5 bases and V by 2 bases; bases with no gene match: 12. This CDR3 spans 16 amino acids. CDR3 coding DNA: TGCAGCGTTGAAAGTTCGGGGACAGGGACTTATACTGAAGCTTTCTTT. It yields the protein CSVESSGTGTYTEAFF. Supplemented by reference TRBV29-1 and TRBJ1-1, the full variable domain reads SAVISQKPSRDICQRGTSLTIQCQVDSQVTMMFWYRQQPGQSLTLIATANQGSEATYESGFVIDKFPISRPNLTFSTLTVSNMSPEDSSIYLCSVESSGTGTYTEAFFGQGTRLTVV.

Of note for this clone: The junction and the germline gene differ at one end; a read error may be behind it. The chain employs TRBV24-1 and TRBJ2-7; D is unresolved. There are 15 residues in the CDR3. The V gene's germline CDR1 is KGHDR and CDR2 SFDVKD. The chain's CDR3 is CVTSDSARTPYEQYF. The CDR3 DNA follows: TGTGTCACCAGTGACTCGGCCAGAACCCCCTACGAGCAGTACTTC.

The V call is TRBV4-2, the J call TRBJ2-7; no definite D call. Trimming stripped 4 bases from V and 3 bases from J, with 16 bases between. Germline V gene data show CDR1 as LGHNA and CDR2 as YNFKEQ. This CDR3 comprises 15 residues. The CDR3 region is CASSPTSGSSYEQYF. The CDR3 DNA reads TGTGCCAGCAGCCCAACCTCGGGTTCTAGCTACGAGCAGTACTTC.

By share, this clone counts as large. The CDR3 nucleotides are TGTGCCTGGGGTGAGCGGGGGGGCGTTCGGTCGTACGAGCAGTACTTC. Translating it yields CAWGERGGVRSYEQYF. The chain is built from TRBV30 and TRBJ2-7; 10 bases line up with TRBD2. The CDR3 runs to 16 residues. The V gene end was trimmed by 5 bases and the J gene end by 4 bases; junction bases not matched to a gene: 14. Germline-derived CDR1 and CDR2 are GTSNPN and SVGIG (reference sequence).

The table lists this clone with a few counts. This rearrangement joins TRBV28 to TRBJ1-2; TRBD1 matches at 7 bases. With V trimmed by 4 bases and J by 5 bases, 7 bases remained unmatched. This CDR3 comprises 14 residues. Germline lookup yields CDR1 MDHEN and CDR2 SYDVKM. The CDR3 sequence: CASSSPSGGYGYTF. The CDR3 nucleotides read TGTGCCAGCAGTTCCCCTTCAGGGGGATATGGCTACACCTTC.

The V and J genes are TRBV20-1 and TRBJ2-7, with 12 positions matching TRBD2. J was trimmed by 1 base and V by 6 bases; bases with no gene match: 10. Per germline, CDR1 DFQATT and CDR2 SNEGSKA (reference sequence). CDR3 size: 16 residues. The CDR3 here is CSADNLAGGPSYEQYF. In DNA, the CDR3 is TGCAGTGCCGACAATCTAGCGGGAGGGCCTTCCTACGAGCAGTACTTC.

This chain links TRBV12-5 with TRBJ2-3, with D unresolved. V was shortened by 6 bases and J by 4 bases, with 11 bases between the two germline ends. CDR1 LGHNT and CDR2 FRNRAP come from the germline V gene. This CDR3 has 13 residues. The CDR3 bases are TGTGCTAGTGGCCCCACAGAAGCAGATACGCAGTATTTT. Translating it yields CASGPTEADTQYF.

This clone was seen at least ten times. Other DNA sequences in this sample translate to the same CDR3. V gene TRBV30 combines with J gene TRBJ1-3, with no clear D. This CDR3 is built from 15 residues. In germline, CDR1 is GTSNPN, CDR2 SVGIG (reference sequence). The germline V and J ends were trimmed by 3 bases and 0 bases, with 12 bases remaining between them. CDR3 coding DNA: TGTGCCTGGAGAAAAGGCCTCTTCTCTGGAAACACCATATATTTT. It translates to CAWRKGLFSGNTIYF.

This sequence joins TRBV5-1 and TRBJ1-1; TRBD1 is a possible D gene (5 bases). Trimming cost V 8 bases and J 1 base, with 18 bases left between them. CDR1 SGHRS and CDR2 YFSETQ come from the germline V gene. CDR3 length: 15 amino acids. The CDR3 coding sequence is TGCGCCAGGAGCCCTGGACGCGACAGGAACACTGAAGCTTTCTTT. Translated, it gives CARSPGRDRNTEAFF.

The chain uses TRBV15 and TRBJ1-1; the D gene is possibly TRBD1 (5 bases). The CDR3 runs to 14 residues. The V end was cut by 8 bases, the J end by 0 bases, with 13 bases between. In germline, CDR1 is LNHNV, CDR2 YYDKDF (reference sequence). CDR3 nucleotides: TGTGCCACCCGGGGCCCACGAATGAACACTGAAGCTTTCTTT. It encodes CATRGPRMNTEAFF.

By proportion, this clone is large. This chain joins TRBV6-1 and TRBJ2-1, with D maybe TRBD2 (5 bases). V gave up 7 bases and J gave up 6 bases, with 7 bases separating them. CDR1 and CDR2 from the germline V gene are MNHNS and SASEGT. This CDR3 region has 11 residues. The DNA for the CDR3 is TGTGCCAGCAATCGGGGCAATGAGCAGTTCTTC. Residues: CASNRGNEQFF.

This chain connects TRBV20-1 to TRBJ2-7, with D uncertain. The germline V gene encodes CDR1 DFQATT and CDR2 SNEGSKA (reference sequence). Trimming took 1 base from V and 6 from J, leaving 13 bases between them. CDR3 length equals 13 residues. CDR3 coding DNA: TGCAGTGCTAGAGGAGGCGGCAGAGCCGAGCAGTACTTC. Protein sequence: CSARGGGRAEQYF.

A few counts support this clone. This chain links TRBV30 with TRBJ2-1; possible D gene TRBD1, 6 bases. The length of the CDR3 is 15 residues. Germline CDR1 GTSNPN, CDR2 SVGIG (reference sequence). V lost 1 base, J lost 0 bases, and 10 bases lay in between. This CDR3 reads CAWSGGGSSYNEQFF. In nucleotides, the CDR3 is TGTGCCTGGAGTGGAGGGGGAAGCTCCTACAATGAGCAGTTCTTC.